This note documents a single T cell receptor (beta chain) sequence. These data come from a study of blood T cells in healthy people across ages. Healthy individuals of Caucasian origin from Russia, aged about 6 to 95, served as donors. Alongside a J-beta primer mix, a sample-barcoded 5' primer served in a second PCR lasting about 6 to 11 cycles. TCRdb fed the 5' RACE reads into MiXCR, producing one record per CDR3 protein. In the table there are around 500,000 distinct CDR3 sequences, around 48% of which are singletons. The CDR3 totals 14 residues. The germline gives CDR1 MRHNA, CDR2 SNTAGT. V gave up 6 bases and J gave up 9 bases, with 18 bases separating them.

The TCR sequence derives from a man at least 80 years old in good health. The V call is TRBV6-4, the J call TRBJ2-1, with D perhaps assigned TRBD1 or TRBD2 (7 bases each). Sequences were obtained from blood. The CDR3 region is CASSPDREGTEQFF. Here the CDR3 DNA reads TGTGCCAGCAGCCCCGACAGGGAGGGTACTGAGCAGTTCTTC.